This T cell receptor (beta chain) came from a study of neurological immune-mediated disorders (dated by TCRdb to 2018 to 2020). For the wider study: Among the 35 or so multiple sclerosis patients, relapsing-remitting MS was present in about 31 and secondary progressive MS was present in 3. Peripheral blood TCR-beta repertoires from HTLV-I-associated myelopathy (HAM/TSP) patients, multiple sclerosis patients and healthy controls were compared by UMI-based sequencing. Longitudinal samples, technical triplicates and paired sorted CD4+ and CD8+ T-cell subsets, alongside PBMC samples, were included among the roughly 96 TCR-beta libraries. The cohort comprised roughly 69 subjects: 15 or so HAM/TSP patients, some 34 multiple sclerosis patients and about 20 healthy controls. What the study reported, not specific to this receptor: Expanded clones from different subjects shared no identical CDR3 amino acid sequences, which suggests that TCR-beta repertoires were private in all groups. TCR clonal expansion was greatest in HAM/TSP patients and smallest in MS patients, who ranked below even healthy controls. Phylogenetic analysis grouped repertoires from 18 of 34 MS patients into a cluster of related CDR3 sequences, suggesting a possible repertoire-level signature. The MS cluster was not associated with any clinical or MRI features, and the authors stated that larger cohorts are needed.

cDNA was synthesized by template-switch 5'RACE using a primer carrying a 10-nucleotide random unique molecular identifier by which each TCR transcript was tagged. Every sequencing run covered 15-18 subjects and yielded more than 180 million TCR-beta sequences. The RNeasy kit was used for extraction of total RNA. TCR-beta VDJ regions were amplified with primers for the TCR constant region and the 5'RACE anchor, using the KAPA Real-time Library Amplification kit. A first PCR added sample indexes and Illumina adaptors, and a second PCR then raised library yield. After Ampure bead purification, the roughly 650 bp TCR product was size-selected on a 2% E-gel SizeSelection system. Before pooling, library quality was assessed on a Bioanalyzer, concentration was determined with Qubit, and library quantification was performed with the Kapa Library Quantification kit. Libraries were sequenced paired-end 2 x 150 bp on an Illumina HiSeq 2500. To increase sequence diversity, roughly 24-32% phiX was spiked into each library pool. The original methods were these. Quality-filtered reads were processed with the UMI-based MiGEC pipeline, and over 90% of raw TCR sequences were removed by the MiGEC pipeline during error correction. IMGT germline references were used for alignment of VDJ genes, and clonotypes were defined by a unique CDR3 amino acid sequence together with V-J genes. Clonal expansion, Shannon diversity and CDR3 relatedness were evaluated with VDJtools (CalcPairwiseDistances, ClusterSamples), while phylogenetic trees were built in CLCbio workbench. Using coefficient-of-variation modelling across technical triplicates, the study counted a clone as expanded if it had at least 8 unique UMIs. TCRdb itself trimmed the public reads at Q25 with fastp, ran MiXCR and retained productive beta chains. Every entry covers one CDR3 protein and lists the most common genes and DNA from its rows. Here the V and J calls rest on TCRdb's processing, not on the authors' analysis. This sample gives about 66,000 distinct CDR3 sequences in total; 3% to 4% of them show up just once. About 4% of the sample rests with the top ten.

Trimming takes 8 bases off V and 0 bases off J; junction bases not matched to a gene: 4. CDR1 is given as ENHRY and CDR2 as SYGVKD, both from the germline V gene. The CDR3, cysteine through phenylalanine, is 13 amino acids long. Solely the CDR3 DNA is kept, with 39 bases framed from the first base. This clonotype was counted ten times or more. Its specific antigen is unknown. Base-call qualities are not available, and no considerably larger clone is one nucleotide away. For unsorted PBMC libraries, 2 million PBMCs were used after storage in RNAlater at -80 degrees C until RNA extraction. Multiple sclerosis patients were enrolled in a US clinical protocol evaluating disease progression by magnetic resonance imaging. PBMCs were separated from peripheral blood using Ficoll-Hypaque density gradient centrifugation and then cryopreserved in liquid nitrogen.

The chain was built from TRBV10-3 and TRBJ2-7; the central 7 bases match TRBD2. This TCR derives from a middle-aged man with multiple sclerosis. Sequencing used PBMCs. Here the CDR3 is given as CAIGEGRSYEQYF. At the DNA level, the sequence is TGTGCCATCGGGGAGGGCCGCTCCTACGAGCAGTACTTC.